This passage covers 21 T cell receptor beta chains from one sample sequenced in a study of blood T cell repertoires in COVID-19. Sequenced by immunoSEQ multiplex PCR; TCRdb stores in-frame clones only, minus some. The sample contains approximately 37,000 clones, more than 90% of which appear only once. The sequencing sample was made of peripheral blood. Receptor source: a woman aged 80 or over with acute or convalescent COVID-19.

Points on this clone: Mismatch with germline at one junction end may stem from a read error. The rearrangement joins TRBV6-7 to TRBJ2-7; D possibly corresponds to TRBD1 (6 bases). TRBV6-7 is labeled an ORF, and its function is uncertain. CDR3 length: 12 amino acids. Here the CDR3 reads CASSYPTGPKDF. CDR3 bases: TGTGCCAGCAGTTACCCTACAGGGCCTAAAGACTTC.

A word on this clone: Germline and junction disagree at one end, which may indicate a read error. This chain joins TRBV7-7 and TRBJ2-1, with D possibly being TRBD1 (6 bases). The germline gives CDR1 SSHAT, CDR2 FNYEAQ (reference sequence). The CDR3 extends over 13 amino acids. For the CDR3, the DNA is TGTGCTAGCAGCCTCGACAGGCTAAATGAGCAGTTCTTC. Its translation: CASSLDRLNEQFF.

V usage is TRBV10-2 and J usage is TRBJ2-7; D remains ambiguous. Trimming left V 11 bases short and J 5 bases short, with 19 bases between. Germline assignment: CDR1 WSHSY and CDR2 SAAADI. The CDR3 is 13 amino acids. This chain's CDR3 is CASHSPAFDEQYF. As DNA, the CDR3 is TGCGCCTCCCACTCCCCCGCGTTCGACGAGCAGTACTTC.

This chain joins TRBV4-3 and TRBJ1-6, with D uncertain. The CDR3 loop spans 14 amino acids. Germline V gives CDR1 LGHNA, CDR2 YSLEER. The V end lost 1 base, the J end lost 2 bases, and 3 bases lay between the germline ends. This chain's CDR3 is CASSQAAYNSPLHF. The CDR3 nucleotides read TGCGCCAGCAGCCAAGCTGCCTATAATTCACCCCTCCACTTT.

CDR3: CASSLVGRANEKLFF. The CDR3 nucleotides are TGTGCCAGCAGCTTAGTGGGCAGGGCTAATGAAAAACTGTTTTTT. The V and J genes are TRBV7-9 and TRBJ1-4, with a tentative D call TRBD1 (5 bases). This CDR3 has 15 residues. The V end was cut by 1 base, the J end by 3 bases, with 9 bases between. The germline V gene has CDR1 SEHNR and CDR2 FQNEAQ (reference sequence). The full variable domain, its missing parts supplied by reference TRBV7-9 and TRBJ1-4, is DTGVSQNPRHKITKRGQNVTFRCDPISEHNRLYWYRQTLGQGPEFLTYFQNEAQLEKSRLLSDRFSAERPKGSFSTLEIQRTEQGDSAMYLCASSLVGRANEKLFFGSGTQLSVL.

This clone was detected once. The V call is TRBV6-1, the J call TRBJ1-2, with 9 bases fitting TRBD1. Germline V gene data show CDR1 as MNHNS and CDR2 as SASEGT. With V trimmed by 2 bases and J by 8 bases, 15 bases remained unmatched. The length of the CDR3 is 17 residues. CDR3 in DNA: TGTGCCAGCAGTGAACCGCTCGTGGGACAGGGTGTAATAGGCTACACCTTC. Its protein is CASSEPLVGQGVIGYTF.

The gene calls are TRBV3-1 (or the pseudogene TRBV3-2) and TRBJ2-6; TRBD2 is a possible D gene (5 bases). From germline, CDR1 is LGHDT and CDR2 YNNKEL (reference sequence). Trimming took 4 bases from V and 0 from J, leaving 10 bases between them. This CDR3 spans 16 amino acids. CDR3 sequence reads: CASSRHGDSGANVLTF. The CDR3 DNA reads as TGTGCCAGCAGCCGTCACGGGGACTCTGGGGCCAACGTCCTGACTTTC.

The CDR3 loop reads CASSLTGANTEAFF. CDR3 DNA sequence: TGTGCCAGCAGCCTGACAGGCGCGAACACTGAAGCTTTCTTT. The chain has TRBV11-3 and TRBJ1-1, with D perhaps TRBD1 (6 bases). V lost 5 bases and J lost 1, with 11 bases in between. Germline V gives CDR1 SGHNT, CDR2 YENEEA. The CDR3 has 14 residues.

This chain links TRBV2 with TRBJ2-2; 9 positions match TRBD1. The CDR3 is made up of 15 amino acids. Germline V CDR1 and CDR2: SNHLY, FYNNEI. After removal of 7 bases from V and 4 bases from J, the junction contained 7 bases not matched to a gene. CDR3 protein: CASTITGGGTGELFF. The DNA for the CDR3 is TGTGCCAGCACAATTACAGGGGGCGGCACCGGGGAGCTGTTTTTT.

The gene calls are TRBV5-1 and TRBJ1-4; D is unclear. The CDR3 totals 14 residues. Germline V CDR1 and CDR2: SGHRS, YFSETQ. With 4 bases removed from V and 10 bases from J, the gap between germline ends came to 17 bases. The DNA of the CDR3 is TGCGCCAGCAGCCCGGCGGTGGAGGAGGGAAAACTGTTTTTT. Its protein product is CASSPAVEEGKLFF.

The genes are TRBV4-2 and TRBJ1-2; 8 bases agree with TRBD1. Germline lookup yields CDR1 LGHNA and CDR2 YNFKEQ. This CDR3 contains 17 residues. V was pared by 2 bases and J by 4 bases, with 12 bases of the junction left unmatched. Here the CDR3 DNA reads TGTGCCAGCAGCCAAACCGGAGGACAGGGTGGGGGCTATGGCTACACCTTC. This sequence encodes CASSQTGGQGGGYGYTF.

The V call is TRBV5-5, the J call TRBJ1-2; maybe TRBD1 (6 bases). Trimming shortened V by 4 bases and J by 0 bases, and 13 bases separated the two germline ends. Germline values: CDR1 SGHKS, CDR2 YYEKEE (reference sequence). The CDR3 is 15 amino acids. The CDR3 spells CASSLRDTANYGYTF. CDR3 bases: TGTGCCAGCAGCCTAAGGGACACTGCTAACTATGGCTACACCTTC.

This chain uses TRBV5-1 with TRBJ1-1, with TRBD1 matching over 9 bases. With 5 bases clipped from V and 2 bases from J, the junction kept 16 bases outside the gene matches. CDR3 length equals 18 residues. The V gene's germline CDR1 is SGHRS and CDR2 YFSETQ. Here the CDR3 DNA reads TGCGCCAGCAGATCCTTACCGGGACAGGGTCCAAAAAACACTGAAGCTTTCTTT. It codes for CASRSLPGQGPKNTEAFF.

The chain couples TRBV15 to TRBJ1-2; D remains unclear. V lost 3 bases, J lost 4 bases, and 15 bases lay in between. This CDR3 region has 15 residues. Germline values: CDR1 LNHNV, CDR2 YYDKDF (reference sequence). CDR3 DNA: TGTGCCACCAGCAGTGAGTCGGGAGGGATCTATGGCTACACCTTC. It codes for CATSSESGGIYGYTF.

The chain joins TRBV28 to TRBJ2-3; D ambiguous. Looked up from germline, CDR1 is MDHEN and CDR2 is SYDVKM. The CDR3 totals 15 residues. Trimming shortened V by 3 bases and J by 2 bases, and 12 bases separated the two germline ends. CDR3 DNA sequence: TGTGCCAGCAGTTTTTTTGGAGACGACACAGATACGCAGTATTTT. Its translation is CASSFFGDDTDTQYF.

The gene calls are TRBV5-5 and TRBJ2-5; TRBD1 agrees at 7 bases. CDR3 size: 17 residues. From germline, CDR1 is SGHKS and CDR2 YYEKEE (reference sequence). The ends lost 0 bases at V and 4 bases at J; junction bases unmatched: 12. The CDR3 reads CASSLGPTGAGIETQYF. The CDR3 DNA reads as TGTGCCAGCAGCTTGGGTCCCACAGGGGCGGGTATAGAGACCCAGTACTTC.

The V gene is TRBV9, the J gene TRBJ1-3; 8 bases fit TRBD1. The CDR3 totals 16 residues. With V trimmed by 3 bases and J by 5 bases, 10 bases remained unmatched. Germline CDR1 SGDLS, CDR2 YYNGEE. The CDR3 sequence is CASSAGQGVLRNTIYF. As DNA, the CDR3 is TGTGCCAGCAGCGCAGGACAGGGAGTACTAAGAAACACCATATATTTT. The full variable domain, in which reference TRBV9 and TRBJ1-3 provide the parts outside the CDR3, is DSGVTQTPKHLITATGQRVTLRCSPRSGDLSVYWYQQSLDQGLQFLIQYYNGEERAKGNILERFSAQQFPDLHSELNLSSLELGDSALYFCASSAGQGVLRNTIYFGEGSWLTVV.

The chain is built from TRBV5-1 and TRBJ2-5, with TRBD1 matching 8 bases. V lost 2 bases, J lost 4 bases, and 7 bases stayed unmatched. The CDR3 is made up of 15 amino acids. Germline CDR1 and CDR2: SGHRS and YFSETQ. CDR3 sequence reads: CASSFSRGLGETQYF. The CDR3 DNA follows: TGCGCCAGCAGCTTTTCCAGGGGGCTTGGAGAGACCCAGTACTTC.

Notes on this clone: The sample has other DNA sequences that encode this CDR3 too. This chain's CDR3 is CAWSVGLAGGETQYF. In nucleotides, the CDR3 is TGTGCCTGGAGTGTCGGGCTAGCCGGGGGAGAGACCCAGTACTTC. This chain uses TRBV30 with TRBJ2-5; a possible D gene is TRBD2 (6 bases). V was trimmed by 0 bases and J by 4 bases, leaving 15 bases between them. The CDR3 sequence is 15 residues long. Germline V lookup: CDR1 GTSNPN, CDR2 SVGIG (reference sequence).

The V and J genes are TRBV19 and TRBJ1-2; weak D call: TRBD1 (5 bases). CDR3 length: 14 amino acids. The germline gives CDR1 LNHDA, CDR2 SQIVND (reference sequence). V was trimmed by 7 bases and J by 5 bases, leaving 17 bases between them. The CDR3 is CASTRTTVLYGYTF. The CDR3 DNA sequence: TGTGCCAGTACCCGGACAACCGTACTATATGGCTACACCTTC.

The J gene is TRBJ2-1, the V gene TRBV5-1; 11 bases fit TRBD2. CDR3 length equals 15 residues. Germline V gives CDR1 SGHRS, CDR2 YFSETQ. Losses at the gene ends were 4 bases for V and 4 bases for J; bases not matched to a gene: 4. CDR3: CASSPGTSGYNEQFF. CDR3 in DNA: TGCGCCAGCAGCCCCGGGACTAGCGGATACAATGAGCAGTTCTTC.